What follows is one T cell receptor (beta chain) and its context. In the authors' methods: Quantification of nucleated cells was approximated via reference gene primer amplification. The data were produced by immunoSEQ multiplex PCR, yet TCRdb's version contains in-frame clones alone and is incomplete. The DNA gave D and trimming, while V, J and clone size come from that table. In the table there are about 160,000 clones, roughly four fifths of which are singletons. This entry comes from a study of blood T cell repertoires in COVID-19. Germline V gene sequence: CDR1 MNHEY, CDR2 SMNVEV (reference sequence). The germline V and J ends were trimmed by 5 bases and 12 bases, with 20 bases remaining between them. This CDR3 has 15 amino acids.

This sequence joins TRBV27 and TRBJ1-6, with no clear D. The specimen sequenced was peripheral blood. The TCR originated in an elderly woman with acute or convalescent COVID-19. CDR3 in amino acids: CASSRSWQAPEPLHF. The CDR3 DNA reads TGTGCCAGCAGTCGGTCCTGGCAGGCCCCAGAACCCCTCCACTTT.